The rows below give T cell receptor beta chains drawn from one sample of a study of blood T cell repertoires in COVID-19. Measured with immunoSEQ multiplex PCR; TCRdb has only the in-frame clones, and not every one. The repertoire includes hundreds of thousands of clones, approximately 91% of them detected once, and about 9.5% sits in the top ten. Sequenced sample: PBMCs or T cells enriched from blood (not recorded which). These receptor sequences come from a woman in her 40s who had recovered from COVID-19. Both conserved end residues are part of each CDR3. A D gene is named only where the DNA matches it firmly. Expanded clones get a size class; other rows say once, few or many, or leave the size out.

clone_size,j_call,d_call,v_call,cdr3_nt,cdr3_aa
-,TRBJ1-4,-,TRBV24-1,TGTGCCACCAGTCAGGAAGGTGGTGATGAAAAACTGTTTTTT,CATSQEGGDEKLFF
-,TRBJ2-7,TRBD2,TRBV12-3/TRBV12-4,TGTGCCAGCAAAACGGGGGGGACCTACGAGCAGTACTTC,CASKTGGTYEQYF
once,TRBJ1-1,TRBD1,TRBV9,TGTGCCAGCAGCGGAGACAGGGATCAAGCTTTCTTT,CASSGDRDQAFF
-,TRBJ2-2,-,TRBV3-1/TRBV3-2,TGTGCCAGCAGTCCAATGAACACCGGGGAGCTGTTTTTT,CASSPMNTGELFF
many,TRBJ1-2,TRBD1,TRBV7-6,TGTGCCAGCAGCCCCGGACAGGGCTACGGCTACACCTTC,CASSPGQGYGYTF
-,TRBJ1-2,-,TRBV27,TGTGCCAGCAAAGGGGGGGCCCCTGCCAACTATGGCTACACCTTC,CASKGGAPANYGYTF
-,TRBJ1-3,TRBD1,TRBV7-9,TGTGCCAGCAGCTTAGAAGGGACAGTAAACACCATATATTTT,CASSLEGTVNTIYF
-,TRBJ2-5,-,TRBV5-1,TGCGCCAGCAGCTTTAGCGGTCTCCAAGAGACCCAGTACTTC,CASSFSGLQETQYF
-,TRBJ1-1,-,TRBV10-3,TGTGCCACTTTAGCCGGGGAGAACACTGAAGCTTTCTTT,CATLAGENTEAFF
-,TRBJ2-5,TRBD2,TRBV7-9,TGTGCCAGCAGCGCCCGACAAATGGGGGGGATATCAGAGACCCAGTACTTC,CASSARQMGGISETQYF
-,TRBJ1-6,-,TRBV5-1,TGCGCCAGCAGCGCGGGGGATGGGGTTTATAATTCACCCCTCCACTTT,CASSAGDGVYNSPLHF
-,TRBJ2-3,TRBD1,TRBV19,TGTGCCAGTAGTTACCGGGACAGGGGTTTAGATACGCAGTATTTT,CASSYRDRGLDTQYF
once,TRBJ2-3,TRBD2,TRBV24-1,TGTGCCACCAGTGACCCTAGCGGGGGGGCAATAGATACGCAGTATTTT,CATSDPSGGAIDTQYF
-,TRBJ1-2,-,TRBV10-3,TGTGCCATCAACTTTGGGGGCCAAGAGGGTGGCTACACCTTC,CAINFGGQEGGYTF
-,TRBJ1-2,TRBD1,TRBV28,TGTGCCAGCAGTGGACAGGCAGAAAGGGGTGGCTACACCTTC,CASSGQAERGGYTF
-,TRBJ2-7,-,TRBV6-5,TGTGCCAGCAGTTTACCCATACAGGGTGGCAGCTACGAGCAGTACTTC,CASSLPIQGGSYEQYF
-,TRBJ2-1,TRBD2,TRBV7-2,TGTGCCAGCAGTCCCGGAGGACTAGCCGGCAATGAGCAGTTCTTC,CASSPGGLAGNEQFF
-,TRBJ1-4,-,TRBV5-1,TGCGCCAGCAGCTTGCGGGCGGGCCAGGAAGAAAAACTGTTTTTT,CASSLRAGQEEKLFF
-,TRBJ2-4,TRBD2,TRBV5-1,TGCGCCAGCACCGTCGGGACTAGCATTGGGGACATTCAGTACTTC,CASTVGTSIGDIQYF
-,TRBJ2-7,TRBD2,TRBV19,TGTGCCAGTAGTATAGCCTCCGCGGGGGGGTTCCACGAGCAGTACTTC,CASSIASAGGFHEQYF
-,TRBJ1-2,-,TRBV27,TGTGCCAGCAGTTTAGGTGGAGGAAAGGGCTACACCTTC,CASSLGGGKGYTF
-,TRBJ2-5,-,TRBV6-5,TGTGCCAGCAGTTACTCCCGGGAGAGCTGGGAGACCCAGTACTTC,CASSYSRESWETQYF
-,TRBJ1-2,-,TRBV19,TGTGCCAGTAGTACCGGAGGCAGCCCTTTCTATGGCTACACCTTC,CASSTGGSPFYGYTF
-,TRBJ2-1,-,TRBV11-3,TGTGCCAGCAGCTTAGATGGCCAGGGCTCATGGGAGCAGTTCTTC,CASSLDGQGSWEQFF
-,TRBJ2-7,TRBD2,TRBV27,TGTGCCAGCAGTTCTGGGACTAGCGGGAAAAACGAGCAGTACTTC,CASSSGTSGKNEQYF
-,TRBJ2-1,-,TRBV21-1,TGTGCCAGCAGCAAAGCATCCCCGGGACTAGCGGGAGATAATGAGCAGTTCTTC,CASSKASPGLAGDNEQFF
-,TRBJ2-7,-,TRBV6-6,TGTGCCAGCAGTTACTCGAGGGAGGAGGGTGACGAGCAGTACTTC,CASSYSREEGDEQYF
-,TRBJ2-7,TRBD2,TRBV7-3,TGTGCCAGCAGCTCCGGGACTAGCGGCGAGCAGTACTTC,CASSSGTSGEQYF
-,TRBJ2-5,TRBD1,TRBV7-9,TGTGCCAGCAGCTTACAGGGGGAAGAGACCCAGTACTTC,CASSLQGEETQYF
-,TRBJ1-6,TRBD1,TRBV28,TGTGCCAGCAGCACAACAGGGGTCCCTCGGGTATTCCCCCTCCACTTT,CASSTTGVPRVFPLHF
once,TRBJ1-2,-,TRBV10-2,TGCGCCTCGTCAGGGGCTAACTATGGCTACACCTTC,CASSGANYGYTF
few,TRBJ2-1,-,TRBV11-1,TGTGCCAGCAGCTTCGTCAGGGGTTTTTACAATGAGCAGTTCTTC,CASSFVRGFYNEQFF
once,TRBJ2-5,TRBD1,TRBV19,TGTGCCAGCCGTGCAGGGGGATTACAAGAGACCCAGTACTTC,CASRAGGLQETQYF
-,TRBJ2-5,-,TRBV5-1,TGCGCCAGCAGCTCACTGGGGGGGAGGGGGGTCCAAGAGACCCAGTACTTC,CASSSLGGRGVQETQYF
-,TRBJ1-3,TRBD1,TRBV3-1/TRBV3-2,TGTGCCAGCAGCCGTGGACAGGGAAAGTACCCTGGAAACACCATATATTTT,CASSRGQGKYPGNTIYF
-,TRBJ1-2,-,TRBV11-2,TGTGCCAGCAGCTCACAAGTTAACTATGGCTACACCTTC,CASSSQVNYGYTF